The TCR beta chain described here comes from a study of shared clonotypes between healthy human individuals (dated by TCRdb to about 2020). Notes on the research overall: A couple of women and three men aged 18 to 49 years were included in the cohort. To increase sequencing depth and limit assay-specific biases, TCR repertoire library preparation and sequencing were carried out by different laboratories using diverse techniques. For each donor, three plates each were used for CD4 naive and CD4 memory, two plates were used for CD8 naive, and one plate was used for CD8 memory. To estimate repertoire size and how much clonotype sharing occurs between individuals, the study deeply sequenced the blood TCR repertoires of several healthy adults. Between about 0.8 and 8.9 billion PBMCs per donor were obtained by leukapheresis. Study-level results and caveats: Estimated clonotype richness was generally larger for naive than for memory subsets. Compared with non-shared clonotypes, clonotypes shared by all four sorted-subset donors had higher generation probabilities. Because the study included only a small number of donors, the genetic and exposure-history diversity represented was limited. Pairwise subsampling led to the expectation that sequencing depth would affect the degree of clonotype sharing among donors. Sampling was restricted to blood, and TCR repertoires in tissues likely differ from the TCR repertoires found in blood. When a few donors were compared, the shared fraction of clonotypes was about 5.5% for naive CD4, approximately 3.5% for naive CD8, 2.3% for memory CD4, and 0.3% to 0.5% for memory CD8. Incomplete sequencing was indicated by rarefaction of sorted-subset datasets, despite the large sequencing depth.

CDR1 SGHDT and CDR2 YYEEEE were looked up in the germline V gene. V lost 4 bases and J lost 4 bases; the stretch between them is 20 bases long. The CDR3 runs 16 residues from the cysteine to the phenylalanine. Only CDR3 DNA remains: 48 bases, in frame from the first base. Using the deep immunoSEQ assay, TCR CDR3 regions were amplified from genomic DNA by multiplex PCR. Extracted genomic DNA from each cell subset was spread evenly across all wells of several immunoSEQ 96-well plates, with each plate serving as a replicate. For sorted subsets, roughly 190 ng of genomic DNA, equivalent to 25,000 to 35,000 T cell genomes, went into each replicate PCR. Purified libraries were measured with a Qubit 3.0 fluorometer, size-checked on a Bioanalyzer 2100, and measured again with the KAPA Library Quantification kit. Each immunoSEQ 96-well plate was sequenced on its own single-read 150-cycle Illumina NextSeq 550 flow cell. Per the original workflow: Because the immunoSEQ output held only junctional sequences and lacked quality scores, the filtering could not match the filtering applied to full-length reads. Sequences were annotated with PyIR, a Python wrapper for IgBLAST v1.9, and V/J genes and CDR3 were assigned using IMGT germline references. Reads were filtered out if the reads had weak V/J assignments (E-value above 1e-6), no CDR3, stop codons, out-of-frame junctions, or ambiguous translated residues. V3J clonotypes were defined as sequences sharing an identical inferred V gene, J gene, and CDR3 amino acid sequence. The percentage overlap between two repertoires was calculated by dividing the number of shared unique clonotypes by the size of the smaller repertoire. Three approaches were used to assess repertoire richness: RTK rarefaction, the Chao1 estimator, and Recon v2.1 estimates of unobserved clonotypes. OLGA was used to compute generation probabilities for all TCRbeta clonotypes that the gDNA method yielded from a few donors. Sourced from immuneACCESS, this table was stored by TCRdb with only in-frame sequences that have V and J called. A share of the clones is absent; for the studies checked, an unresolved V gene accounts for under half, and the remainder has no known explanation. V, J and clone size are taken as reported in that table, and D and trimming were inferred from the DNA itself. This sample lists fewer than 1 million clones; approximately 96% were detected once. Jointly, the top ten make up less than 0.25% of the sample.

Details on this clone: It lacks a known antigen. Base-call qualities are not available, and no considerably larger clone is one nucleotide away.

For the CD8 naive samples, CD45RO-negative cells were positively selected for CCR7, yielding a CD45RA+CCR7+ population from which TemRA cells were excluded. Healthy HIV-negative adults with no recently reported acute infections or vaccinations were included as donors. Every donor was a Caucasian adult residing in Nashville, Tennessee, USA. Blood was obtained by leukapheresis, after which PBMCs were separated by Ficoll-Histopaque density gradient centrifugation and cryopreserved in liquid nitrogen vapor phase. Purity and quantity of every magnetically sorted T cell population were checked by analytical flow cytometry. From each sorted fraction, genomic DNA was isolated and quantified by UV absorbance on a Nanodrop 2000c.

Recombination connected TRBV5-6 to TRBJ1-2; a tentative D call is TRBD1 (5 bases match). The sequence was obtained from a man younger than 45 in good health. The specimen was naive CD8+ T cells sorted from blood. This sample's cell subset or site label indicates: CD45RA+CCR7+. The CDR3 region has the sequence CASSQQLTETFYGYTF. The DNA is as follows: TGTGCCAGCAGCCAACAACTGACAGAGACCTTCTATGGCTACACCTTC.